This T cell receptor (beta chain) derives from a study of shared clonotypes between healthy human individuals (dated by TCRdb to the early 2020s). The study in broad terms: A couple of women and a few men aged 18 to 49 years were included in the cohort. For each donor, CD4 naive and CD4 memory were each run on three plates, CD8 naive on two plates, and CD8 memory on one plate. To estimate repertoire size and how much clonotypes are shared between individuals, the study performed deep sequencing of blood TCR repertoires from a few healthy adults. Libraries were prepared and TCR repertoires were sequenced by different laboratories using diverse techniques, in order to increase sequencing depth and limit assay-specific biases. Each donor's leukapheresis produced roughly between about 0.85 and 10 billion PBMCs.

Study-wide findings and limitations: The genetic and exposure-history diversity represented was limited by the small number of donors. Only blood was sampled, and tissue TCR repertoires likely differ from those in blood. Compared with non-shared clonotypes, the clonotypes found in all four sorted-subset donors had higher generation probabilities. Pairwise subsampling led to the expectation that sequencing depth would affect the degree of clonotype sharing among donors. Across four donors, 5% to 6% of naive CD4, 3% to 4% of naive CD8, approximately 2.5% of memory CD4, and approximately 0.42% of memory CD8 clonotypes were shared. Even with the large sequencing depth, rarefaction of the sorted-subset datasets indicated that sequencing was incomplete. Estimated clonotype richness was generally larger for naive than for memory subsets.

For this clone: Its specific antigen is unknown. No much larger clone exists at a distance of one base, and base qualities are not known.

TCR CDR3 regions were amplified from genomic DNA by multiplex PCR using the deep immunoSEQ assay. For each cell subset, the extracted genomic DNA was distributed evenly across all wells of several immunoSEQ 96-well plates, and each plate served as one replicate. Each replicate PCR for sorted subsets received 150 to 250 ng genomic DNA, equal to roughly 29,000 T cell genomes. Purified libraries were quantified with a Qubit 3.0 fluorometer, sized on a Bioanalyzer 2100, and re-quantified with the KAPA Library Quantification kit. A separate single-read 150-cycle Illumina NextSeq 550 flow cell was used to sequence each immunoSEQ 96-well plate. In the original analysis: Because only junctional sequences without quality scores were contained in the immunoSEQ output, filtering matching that applied to full-length reads could not be performed. Sequences were annotated with PyIR, a Python wrapper for IgBLAST v1.9, and V/J genes and CDR3 were assigned using IMGT germline references. Any read was removed if the V/J assignment was weak (E-value above 1e-6), the CDR3 was missing, or the read contained stop codons, out-of-frame junctions, or ambiguous translated residues. V3J clonotypes were defined by identical inferred V gene, J gene, and CDR3 amino acid sequence. The percentage overlap between two repertoires was calculated by dividing the number of shared unique clonotypes by the size of the smaller repertoire. Repertoire richness was assessed with RTK rarefaction, the Chao1 estimator, and Recon v2.1 estimates of unobserved clonotypes. OLGA was used to compute generation probabilities for all TCRbeta clonotypes that the gDNA method yielded from four donors. In its TCRdb copy, this immuneACCESS table keeps in-frame sequences only and misses some clones. Where compared with another copy, unresolved V genes explain less than half of these, and the others have no known cause. For V, J and clone size, that table is used; D and trimming come from the DNA. For this sample the table gives hundreds of thousands of clones, of which approximately 95% were detected only once. The ten largest clones represent over 0.1% of the sample.

CD8 naive samples consisted of CD45RO-negative cells that were positively selected for CCR7, yielding a CD45RA+CCR7+ population without TemRA cells. The donors were healthy, HIV-negative adults who had no recently reported acute infections or vaccinations. Every donor was a Caucasian adult residing in Nashville, Tennessee, USA. Blood was collected by leukapheresis, and PBMCs were isolated by Ficoll-Histopaque density gradient centrifugation and then cryopreserved in liquid nitrogen vapor phase. Analytical flow cytometry was used to check the purity and quantity of each magnetically sorted T cell population. Genomic DNA was isolated from every sorted fraction and measured by UV absorbance on a Nanodrop 2000c. In the germline V gene, CDR1 corresponds to MGHRA and CDR2 to YSYEKL. Compared with germline, V lacks 4 bases and J lacks 5 bases; bases without a gene match: 6. The CDR3 spans 14 residues, from the cysteine through the phenylalanine. This entry keeps only the CDR3 DNA: 42 bases, framed from base 1.

The chain was built from TRBV4-1 and TRBJ1-1; the junction holds 8 bases that match TRBD1. The TCR comes from a woman aged 25 to 39 in good health. Sequenced sample: naive CD8+ T cells sorted from blood. Read against the paper, the sample's cell subset or site label means: CD45RA+CCR7+. The CDR3 protein: CASSPRTGRTEAFF. The nucleotide sequence reads as follows: TGCGCCAGCAGCCCTCGGACAGGGCGGACTGAAGCTTTCTTT.